The 28 T cell receptor beta chains in this list originate from one sample, sequenced in a study of blood T cell repertoires in COVID-19. Method: immunoSEQ multiplex PCR; TCRdb's copy keeps in-frame clones and lacks some. The data show about 480,000 clones, 87% seen once. Sequencing was done on a sample of PBMCs or T cells enriched from blood (not recorded which). These receptors were taken from a young woman with acute COVID-19.

J is TRBJ1-2 and V is TRBV19; D gene unclear. The CDR3 is made up of 14 amino acids. Germline assignment: CDR1 LNHDA and CDR2 SQIVND (reference sequence). Trimming stripped 2 bases from V and 5 bases from J, with 12 bases between. CDR3 in DNA: TGTGCCAGTAGTATAAACCGGGATACTTATGGCTACACCTTC. This encodes CASSINRDTYGYTF.

This chain uses TRBV3-1 (or the pseudogene TRBV3-2) with TRBJ1-1; a possible D gene is TRBD1 (5 bases). Germline CDR1 and CDR2: LGHDT and YNNKEL (reference sequence). The CDR3 covers 14 residues. Trimming cost V 4 bases and J 6 bases, with 15 bases left between them. The CDR3 protein is CASSLGGGLSEAFF. Written as DNA, the CDR3 is TGTGCCAGCAGCCTTGGCGGGGGTTTGTCTGAAGCTTTCTTT.

This chain connects TRBV4-2 to TRBJ1-2; D not resolved. The germline CDR1 and CDR2 sequences are LGHNA and YNFKEQ. V was cut by 0 bases and J by 7 bases, with 12 bases left in between. There are 14 residues in the CDR3. The CDR3 DNA sequence: TGTGCCAGCAGCCAAGAATTCACCTCTACTGGCTACACCTTC. The encoded protein is CASSQEFTSTGYTF.

The rearrangement links TRBV7-9 to TRBJ2-1, with D possibly matching TRBD1 (6 bases). V gave up 4 bases and J gave up 6 bases, with 16 bases separating them. Germline values: CDR1 SEHNR, CDR2 FQNEAQ (reference sequence). This CDR3 is 15 amino acids long. Here the CDR3 reads CASSYGTSDGNEQFF. The CDR3 region has the DNA TGTGCCAGCAGCTACGGGACATCTGATGGCAATGAGCAGTTCTTC.

The gene calls are TRBV18 and TRBJ1-1; 7 nucleotides align to TRBD1. From germline, CDR1 is KGHSH and CDR2 LQKENI. The CDR3 totals 15 residues. V lost 2 bases and J lost 4; bases outside the gene matches: 7. CDR3 residues: CASSPSEGAATEAFF. CDR3 nucleotides: TGTGCCAGCTCACCATCGGAGGGGGCGGCCACTGAAGCTTTCTTT.

A word on this clone: Other DNA sequences in this sample translate to the same CDR3. The gene calls are TRBV30 and TRBJ2-7; no reliable D call. The germline V gene has CDR1 GTSNPN and CDR2 SVGIG (reference sequence). The CDR3 spans 11 residues. Between the trimmed V and J ends, which lost 0 bases and 3 bases, there was a span of 3 bases. The CDR3 protein is CAWSVRYEQYF. In DNA, the CDR3 is TGTGCCTGGAGTGTCCGCTACGAGCAGTACTTC.

The rearrangement uses TRBV2 and TRBJ1-6, with D perhaps TRBD1 (5 bases). The CDR3 contains 15 residues. The germline V gene has CDR1 SNHLY and CDR2 FYNNEI. Trimming took off 5 bases at V and 5 bases at J, with 13 bases between the two ends. The CDR3 loop reads CASSPAGPHNSPLHF. The CDR3 nucleotides are TGTGCCAGCAGTCCGGCAGGGCCTCATAATTCACCCCTCCACTTT.

This chain uses TRBV6-5 with TRBJ2-7; 7 nucleotides match TRBD2. The CDR3 runs to 15 residues. In germline, CDR1 is MNHEY, CDR2 SVGAGI. V shed 6 bases and J 0 bases; nucleotides not matched to a gene: 8. CDR3 sequence: CASRTTSAISYEQYF. In DNA form, the CDR3 reads TGTGCCAGCAGGACTACTAGCGCGATCTCCTACGAGCAGTACTTC.

This sequence joins TRBV5-8 and TRBJ1-2, with a weak D call TRBD1 (5 bases). Trimming shortened V by 4 bases and J by 6 bases, and 16 bases separated the two germline ends. The CDR3 is 14 residues long. The germline V gene encodes CDR1 SGHTS and CDR2 YDEGEE. This CDR3 is CASSPVLAGHGYTF. The CDR3 nucleotides are TGTGCCAGCAGCCCAGTACTCGCGGGACATGGCTACACCTTC.

This clone was recorded once. The chain employs TRBV9 and TRBJ1-5, with 7 bases fitting TRBD1. V lost 4 bases to trimming and J lost 3 bases; unmatched junction nucleotides: 7. CDR1 and CDR2 from the germline V gene are SGDLS and YYNGEE. The CDR3 spans 15 residues. The CDR3, as DNA: TGTGCCAGCAGCTTTGGGACAGTCGACAATCAGCCCCAGCATTTT. The encoded protein is CASSFGTVDNQPQHF.

The chain couples TRBV6-1 to TRBJ1-2; 7 bases line up with TRBD1. V trimming: 0 bases; J trimming: 6 bases; junction bases outside the gene matches: 16. CDR3 length equals 18 residues. Germline lookup yields CDR1 MNHNS and CDR2 SASEGT. CDR3 DNA sequence: TGTGCCAGCAGTGAAGCCGGGGCAGGGGGTCCTCGTCTTGATGGCTACACCTTC. Amino acid sequence: CASSEAGAGGPRLDGYTF.

The chain joins TRBV5-1 to TRBJ2-7; the match to TRBD2 covers 7 bases. J gave up 0 bases and V 3 bases, and 3 bases lay outside the gene matches. This CDR3 is built from 14 residues. Germline V lookup: CDR1 SGHRS, CDR2 YFSETQ. In nucleotides, the CDR3 is TGCGCCAGCAGCTCCCTAGCGGTCTCCTACGAGCAGTACTTC. Protein sequence: CASSSLAVSYEQYF.

This clone was counted a single time. The genes are TRBV5-1 and TRBJ1-2; D remains ambiguous. The CDR3 covers 14 residues. V was shortened by 0 bases and J by 0 bases, with 6 bases between the two germline ends. The germline gives CDR1 SGHRS, CDR2 YFSETQ. CDR3 sequence (DNA): TGCGCCAGCAGCTTGGCCCCGGCTAACTATGGCTACACCTTC. Protein: CASSLAPANYGYTF.

This clone was detected once. This chain joins TRBV7-3 and TRBJ2-1; tentatively, D is TRBD2 (6 bases). Germline lookup yields CDR1 SGHTA and CDR2 FQGTGA. This CDR3 has 16 amino acids. Trimming took off 2 bases at V and 7 bases at J, with 18 bases between the two ends. The CDR3 nucleotides are TGTGCCAGCAGCTTACTCAGCTCGGGGCGGGGTAATGAGCAGTTCTTC. This codes for CASSLLSSGRGNEQFF.

This chain links TRBV27 with TRBJ2-3, with 7 bases fitting TRBD1. Losses at the gene ends were 5 bases for V and 0 bases for J; bases not matched to a gene: 5. The CDR3 extends over 15 amino acids. Germline loops: CDR1 MNHEY, CDR2 SMNVEV (reference sequence). The CDR3 here is CASSKRQGSTDTQYF. In DNA, the CDR3 is TGTGCCAGCAGTAAACGACAGGGAAGCACAGATACGCAGTATTTT.

The rearrangement links TRBV28 to TRBJ1-3; tentative D call: TRBD1 (6 bases). Trimming took 1 base from V and 0 from J, leaving 10 bases between them. This CDR3 contains 16 residues. CDR1 is MDHEN, CDR2 SYDVKM, per germline. The CDR3 sequence: CASSLLGGGSGNTIYF. The DNA for the CDR3 is TGTGCCAGCAGTTTATTAGGGGGGGGCTCTGGAAACACCATATATTTT.

The J gene is TRBJ2-2, the V gene TRBV20-1; D is possibly TRBD2 (5 bases). Germline V gene lookup returns CDR1 DFQATT and CDR2 SNEGSKA (reference sequence). The CDR3 consists of 12 residues. Between the trimmed V and J ends, which lost 3 bases and 6 bases, there was a span of 8 bases. CDR3 DNA: TGCAGTGCTAGTCGGGAACCCGGGGAGCTGTTTTTT. Translating it yields CSASREPGELFF.

This clone was recorded only once. The chain links TRBV6-2 or TRBV6-3 to TRBJ2-7; 9 bases are shared with TRBD2. Trimming at V came to 0 bases and at J to 2 bases, leaving 5 bases not matched to a gene. Germline V lookup: CDR1 MNHEY, CDR2 SVGEGT. This CDR3 is built from 16 residues. Here the CDR3 reads CASSYSKLAGTYEQYF. CDR3 nucleotide sequence: TGTGCCAGCAGTTACTCGAAACTAGCGGGTACCTACGAGCAGTACTTC.

This chain connects TRBV20-1 to TRBJ1-4; D call uncertain. CDR3 size: 11 residues. V lost 6 bases, J lost 4 bases, and 6 bases lay in between. Germline CDR1 and CDR2: DFQATT and SNEGSKA (reference sequence). CDR3 DNA: TGCAGTGCCGGGAGTAATGAAAAACTGTTTTTT. Translated, it gives CSAGSNEKLFF.

The chain joins TRBV19 to TRBJ2-1; D not resolved. Germline V gene data show CDR1 as LNHDA and CDR2 as SQIVND (reference sequence). Deletions cut 6 bases from V and 10 bases from J, with 16 bases between. CDR3 length: 13 residues. CDR3 protein: CASSAGTSKEQFF. For the CDR3, the DNA is TGTGCCAGTAGCGCAGGAACCTCTAAGGAGCAGTTCTTC.

The V gene is TRBV7-3, the J gene TRBJ2-7, with a tentative D call TRBD2 (6 bases). CDR1 SGHTA and CDR2 FQGTGA come from the germline V gene. The V end was cut by 3 bases, the J end by 6 bases, with 12 bases between. The CDR3 covers 13 residues. CDR3 residues: CASSLGQGGEQYF. Written as DNA, the CDR3 is TGTGCCAGCAGCTTGGGGCAGGGAGGCGAGCAGTACTTC.

The rearrangement links TRBV6-4 to TRBJ2-3, with TRBD2 identical over 7 bases. With V trimmed by 2 bases and J by 5 bases, 1 base remained unmatched. The CDR3 has 13 residues. CDR1 MRHNA and CDR2 SNTAGT come from the germline V gene. The chain's CDR3 is CASSDGEGDTQYF. The CDR3 nucleotides are TGTGCCAGCAGTGACGGGGAGGGAGATACGCAGTATTTT.

This rearrangement joins TRBV10-1 to TRBJ2-3; D remains unclear. This CDR3 has 11 amino acids. The V gene lost 6 bases and the J gene lost 4 bases, with 5 bases spanning the gap. Looked up from germline, CDR1 is WNHNN and CDR2 is SYGVQD (reference sequence). Written as DNA, the CDR3 is TGCGCCAGCAGCTCAGCAGATACGCAGTATTTT. Translated: CASSSADTQYF.

This rearrangement joins TRBV19 to TRBJ1-4; 7 nucleotides agree with TRBD1. Trimming took 5 bases from V and 8 from J; bases not matched to a gene: 5. The CDR3 extends over 13 amino acids. Germline CDR1 LNHDA, CDR2 SQIVND (reference sequence). The CDR3 DNA is TGTGCCAGTAGTTTACAGGGGAAAGAAAAACTGTTTTTT. Translated, it gives CASSLQGKEKLFF.

J is TRBJ2-7 and V is TRBV5-5; 8 bases are shared with TRBD2. The CDR3 totals 12 residues. CDR1 is SGHKS, CDR2 YYEKEE, per germline (reference sequence). V was pared by 5 bases and J by 6 bases, with 4 bases of the junction left unmatched. The CDR3 reads CASSGSGGEQYF. CDR3 coding DNA: TGTGCCAGCAGTGGCAGCGGGGGCGAGCAGTACTTC.

CDR3 nucleotides: TGTGCCAGCAGCCTAGTTAGGACAGGCATAATCGACACTGAAGCTTTCTTT. The encoded protein is CASSLVRTGIIDTEAFF. This chain uses TRBV4-2 with TRBJ1-1; 7 bases map to TRBD1. From germline, CDR1 is LGHNA and CDR2 YNFKEQ. CDR3 length equals 17 residues. Unmatched junction bases numbered 14, after V lost 4 bases and J lost 3 bases.

CDR3 coding DNA: TGTGCCAGCACCCAGACAGGGGTGGGGCGGAATTCACCCCTCCACTTT. Residues: CASTQTGVGRNSPLHF. V gene TRBV25-1 combines with J gene TRBJ1-6, with 8 bases fitting TRBD1. Per germline, CDR1 MGHDK and CDR2 SYGVNS. V gave up 7 bases and J gave up 7 bases; unmatched junction bases: 12. This CDR3 is built from 16 residues.

This chain joins TRBV29-1 and TRBJ2-7, with 8 bases aligning to TRBD1. V dropped 5 bases and J dropped 4; count of bases not matched to a gene: 4. This CDR3 comprises 12 residues. The germline V gene has CDR1 SQVTM and CDR2 ANQGSEA. CDR3 in amino acids: CSVMDRAYEQYF. CDR3 nucleotides: TGCAGCGTTATGGACAGGGCTTACGAGCAGTACTTC.